The 27 T cell receptor beta chains in this list originate from one sample, sequenced in a study of OX40 agonist ivuxolimab in advanced cancers. Libraries came from the immunoSEQ multiplex PCR assay. TCRdb's version of the immuneACCESS table is confined to in-frame rearrangements and falls short of the full clone set. An unresolved V gene accounts for under half of the shortfall where checked; the remainder is of unknown origin. Recorded for this sample are approximately 60,000 clones; 75% to 90% of them occurred a single time. The top ten hold roughly 1.9% of the sample. Specimen: CD4+ or CD8+ T cells sorted from blood, collected in a trial of the OX40 agonist ivuxolimab. These receptors all stem from an adult with an advanced solid tumor such as melanoma, head and neck, liver or kidney cancer.

The J gene is TRBJ1-4, the V gene TRBV28; 8 nucleotides line up with TRBD1. V gave up 5 bases and J gave up 7 bases; unmatched junction bases: 6. The CDR3 covers 14 residues. Germline lookup yields CDR1 MDHEN and CDR2 SYDVKM. The CDR3 DNA sequence: TGTGCCAGCAGTGACAGGGGTAGCGGTGAAAAACTGTTTTTT. Its protein is CASSDRGSGEKLFF.

This sequence joins TRBV5-1 and TRBJ2-3, with D possibly TRBD1 on 5 matching bases. Germline CDR1 SGHRS, CDR2 YFSETQ. Trimming took 4 bases from V and 2 from J, leaving 11 bases between them. The CDR3 length is 14 residues. The CDR3 DNA sequence: TGCGCCAGCAGCCCCCAGGACATCACAGATACGCAGTATTTT. Encoded protein: CASSPQDITDTQYF.

The chain uses TRBV27 and TRBJ2-5; D uncertain. The CDR3 runs 14 residues. V shed 1 base and J shed 2 bases, with 8 bases lying between them. Germline CDR1 is MNHEY and CDR2 is SMNVEV (reference sequence). The CDR3, as DNA: TGTGCCAGCAGTTTATTAGCAGAGCAAGAGACCCAGTACTTC. Its protein product is CASSLLAEQETQYF.

This clone showed up just once. The chain carries TRBV9 and TRBJ2-5; 11 bases fit TRBD2. Germline values: CDR1 SGDLS, CDR2 YYNGEE. The junction had 10 bases not matched to a gene; V was cut back by 3 bases and J by 3 bases. The CDR3 extends over 17 amino acids. The CDR3 sequence is CASSGIRLAGKEETQYF. The CDR3 DNA reads as TGTGCCAGCAGCGGCATACGACTAGCGGGGAAGGAAGAGACCCAGTACTTC. The full variable domain, completed using reference TRBV9 and TRBJ2-5, is DSGVTQTPKHLITATGQRVTLRCSPRSGDLSVYWYQQSLDQGLQFLIQYYNGEERAKGNILERFSAQQFPDLHSELNLSSLELGDSALYFCASSGIRLAGKEETQYFGPGTRLLVL.

The chain is built from TRBV10-3 and TRBJ2-7; tentative D call: TRBD2 (5 bases). Germline CDR1 reads ENHRY; CDR2 reads SYGVKD. V was clipped by 2 bases and J by 1 base, with 12 bases between them. This CDR3 comprises 15 residues. For the CDR3, the DNA is TGTGCCATCAGTGAGACCTCTAGCAGGTCCTACGAGCAGTACTTC. It yields the protein CAISETSSRSYEQYF.

The table lists this clone with a few counts. The V gene is TRBV6-6, the J gene TRBJ1-2; no reliable D call. The CDR3 runs 12 residues. Germline V lookup: CDR1 MNHNY, CDR2 SVGAGI (reference sequence). V lost 6 bases and J lost 5, with 10 bases in between. CDR3 DNA: TGTGCCAGCAGCCCCCGGGGTTATGGCTACACCTTC. This encodes CASSPRGYGYTF.

This clone has only one observation. This chain joins TRBV7-9 and TRBJ2-4, with D perhaps given as TRBD1 or TRBD2 (5 bases each). Deletions cut 5 bases from V and 1 base from J, with 15 bases between. The CDR3 runs to 16 residues. Germline V gene data show CDR1 as SEHNR and CDR2 as FQNEAQ (reference sequence). CDR3 sequence (DNA): TGTGCCAGCAGCGACGGGGACCGGACGGCCAAAAACATTCAGTACTTC. Amino acid sequence: CASSDGDRTAKNIQYF.

The sample holds one count of this clone. The chain uses TRBV29-1 and TRBJ2-7; 7 bases line up with TRBD2. CDR1 is SQVTM and CDR2 is ANQGSEA in the germline V gene. The CDR3 runs 13 residues. Trimming at V came to 7 bases and at J to 2 bases, leaving 8 bases not matched to a gene. CDR3 sequence: CSGWAGEAYEQYF. For the CDR3, the DNA is TGCAGCGGGTGGGCGGGAGAGGCCTACGAGCAGTACTTC.

This clone has more than one count but fewer than ten. The rearrangement uses TRBV7-2 and TRBJ1-1; D perhaps matches TRBD1 (5 bases). This CDR3 is built from 17 residues. Trimming shortened V by 4 bases and J by 0 bases, and 18 bases separated the two germline ends. Germline assignment: CDR1 SGHTA and CDR2 FQGNSA. CDR3 sequence reads: CASSSWDWSYMNTEAFF. CDR3 nucleotides: TGTGCCAGCAGCTCCTGGGACTGGTCCTACATGAACACTGAAGCTTTCTTT.

The chain carries TRBV30 and TRBJ2-6; no reliable D call. CDR1 is GTSNPN and CDR2 is SVGIG in the germline V gene (reference sequence). The CDR3 is 14 amino acids. V lost 3 bases and J lost 3, with 9 bases in between. CDR3 loop: CAWRSGVGANVLTF. DNA of the CDR3: TGTGCCTGGAGATCTGGGGTTGGGGCCAACGTCCTGACTTTC.

The V gene is TRBV7-2, the J gene TRBJ1-4, with D perhaps matching TRBD1 (5 bases). V lost 5 bases and J 0 bases, leaving 10 bases between the germline ends. The CDR3 is made up of 15 amino acids. The V gene's germline CDR1 is SGHTA and CDR2 FQGNSA. DNA for the CDR3: TGTGCCAGCAGCCCAGGGAGGGCAACTAATGAAAAACTGTTTTTT. It specifies CASSPGRATNEKLFF.

The chain joins TRBV27 to TRBJ2-5; TRBD1 matches 7 bases. The CDR3 runs to 16 residues. CDR1 is MNHEY, CDR2 SMNVEV, per germline (reference sequence). V trimming: 6 bases; J trimming: 1 base; junction bases outside the gene matches: 11. This CDR3 reads CASRPPRQGIQETQYF. DNA for the CDR3: TGTGCCAGCAGACCGCCTCGACAGGGCATCCAAGAGACCCAGTACTTC.

The chain uses TRBV7-9 and TRBJ2-7; D unresolved. V lost 3 bases, J lost 0 bases, and 12 bases lay in between. CDR1 is SEHNR and CDR2 is FQNEAQ in the germline V gene (reference sequence). The CDR3 loop spans 15 amino acids. As DNA, the CDR3 is TGTGCCAGCAGCTTCGACCGTTCGAGCTCCTACGAGCAGTACTTC. Amino acids: CASSFDRSSSYEQYF.

The V and J genes are TRBV9 and TRBJ2-2, with D unresolved. Trimming took 5 bases from V and 4 from J, leaving 6 bases between them. Germline CDR1 SGDLS, CDR2 YYNGEE. This CDR3 contains 12 residues. The CDR3 sequence is CASRTSTGELFF. As DNA, the CDR3 is TGTGCCAGCAGGACGAGCACCGGGGAGCTGTTTTTT.

This chain links TRBV29-1 with TRBJ2-7, with a weak D call TRBD1 (5 bases). The CDR3 has 13 residues. From germline, CDR1 is SQVTM and CDR2 ANQGSEA. The ends were cut back, 3 bases at V and 6 bases at J, with 15 bases in the middle. CDR3 sequence reads: CSVERRVGGEQYF. The CDR3 DNA reads TGCAGCGTTGAGCGCAGGGTGGGTGGCGAGCAGTACTTC.

This chain uses TRBV14 with TRBJ2-7; no clear D. V was shortened by 2 bases and J by 2 bases, with 13 bases between the two germline ends. Germline CDR1 reads SGHDN; CDR2 reads FVKESK. CDR3 length: 15 amino acids. The CDR3 loop is CASSQTAYPTYEQYF. For the CDR3, the DNA is TGTGCCAGCAGCCAAACAGCCTACCCGACCTACGAGCAGTACTTC.

The chain recombines TRBV7-9 with TRBJ1-1; D is ambiguous. Between the trimmed V and J ends, which lost 2 bases and 1 base, there was a span of 8 bases. Per germline, CDR1 SEHNR and CDR2 FQNEAQ (reference sequence). The CDR3 length is 14 residues. The CDR3 bases are TGTGCCAGCAGCTTATATAGCGGGAACACTGAAGCTTTCTTT. Translating gives CASSLYSGNTEAFF.

This rearrangement joins TRBV7-2 to TRBJ1-1; 7 bases align to TRBD1. There are 14 residues in the CDR3. Losses at the gene ends were 5 bases for V and 1 base for J; bases not matched to a gene: 4. Germline assignment: CDR1 SGHTA and CDR2 FQGNSA. The CDR3 coding sequence is TGTGCCAGCAGCCTGGGACAGCAGAACACTGAAGCTTTCTTT. Encoded protein: CASSLGQQNTEAFF.

This sequence joins TRBV5-1 and TRBJ2-5, with 8 bases lining up with TRBD1. Germline V gene sequence: CDR1 SGHRS, CDR2 YFSETQ. The CDR3 contains 14 residues. After removal of 4 bases from V and 3 bases from J, the junction contained 5 bases not matched to a gene. In DNA, the CDR3 is TGCGCCAGCAGCGCTACGACAGGGGAAGAGACCCAGTACTTC. Translation gives CASSATTGEETQYF.

The V call is TRBV27, the J call TRBJ1-4; D might be TRBD1 (5 bases). The CDR3 has 15 amino acids. Deletions cut 5 bases from V and 6 bases from J, with 16 bases between. Germline loops: CDR1 MNHEY, CDR2 SMNVEV (reference sequence). The DNA for the CDR3 is TGTGCCAGCAGTAAATCAGCAGGGTCGGATGAAAAACTGTTTTTT. It specifies CASSKSAGSDEKLFF. Full variable domain (outside the CDR3, taken from reference TRBV27 and TRBJ1-4): EAQVTQNPRYLITVTGKKLTVTCSQNMNHEYMSWYRQDPGLGLRQIYYSMNVEVTDKGDVPEGYKVSRKEKRNFPLILESPSPNQTSLYFCASSKSAGSDEKLFFGSGTQLSVL.

This clone showed up just once. The chain joins TRBV2 to TRBJ1-2; 9 positions agree with TRBD1. Germline V lookup: CDR1 SNHLY, CDR2 FYNNEI. The CDR3 is 15 residues long. V shed 5 bases and J 3 bases; nucleotides not matched to a gene: 7. The CDR3 DNA follows: TGTGCCAGCAGTCCAGACAGGGGGTTTGACTATGGCTACACCTTC. Protein: CASSPDRGFDYGYTF.

This clone occurred a few times. The J gene is TRBJ2-1, the V gene TRBV9; D is unresolved. In germline, CDR1 is SGDLS, CDR2 YYNGEE. Trimming took 8 bases from V and 8 from J, leaving 11 bases between them. The CDR3 runs 11 residues. For the CDR3, the DNA is TGTGCCAGACCCCAAATCGATGAGCAGTTCTTC. Residues: CARPQIDEQFF.

The genes are TRBV7-8 and TRBJ2-3; D is perhaps TRBD1 (6 bases). Germline CDR1 and CDR2: SGHVS and FQNEAQ. Trimming removed 4 bases from V and 0 bases from J, with 17 bases in between. The CDR3 spans 17 residues. DNA of the CDR3: TGTGCCAGCAGCTCCCCCCAGGGGTTCGCTAGCACAGATACGCAGTATTTT. It specifies CASSSPQGFASTDTQYF.

V and J are TRBV28 and TRBJ2-7; D is undetermined. V was cut by 2 bases and J by 5 bases, with 7 bases left in between. Germline CDR1 reads MDHEN; CDR2 reads SYDVKM. The CDR3 has 12 amino acids. CDR3 loop: CASSLVGHEQYF. The CDR3 DNA reads as TGTGCCAGCAGTTTAGTAGGTCACGAGCAGTACTTC.

The table lists this clone with a count of one. The V gene is TRBV18, the J gene TRBJ1-2; D unclear. V was trimmed by 3 bases and J by 5 bases, leaving 4 bases between them. This CDR3 contains 11 residues. CDR1 KGHSH and CDR2 LQKENI come from the germline V gene. The CDR3 loop reads CASSPGYGYTF. The DNA of the CDR3 is TGTGCCAGCTCACCGGGGTATGGCTACACCTTC.

The chain recombines TRBV5-1 with TRBJ2-7; D is ambiguous. The V gene's germline CDR1 is SGHRS and CDR2 YFSETQ. There are 14 residues in the CDR3. V lost 2 bases to trimming and J lost 2 bases, with 11 bases between them. The CDR3 here is CASSLQVSTYEQYF. The CDR3 DNA is TGCGCCAGCAGCTTACAAGTGTCAACCTACGAGCAGTACTTC.

V usage is TRBV10-2 and J usage is TRBJ1-1, with D hard to call. Germline V lookup: CDR1 WSHSY, CDR2 SAAADI. The V and J ends lost 6 bases and 4 bases respectively, with 18 bases between them. The CDR3 contains 15 residues. CDR3 bases: TGCGCCAGCAGGGCGACATCCTATGGTTCCACTGAAGCTTTCTTT. This gives the protein CASRATSYGSTEAFF.